This TCR beta chain was captured in a study of blood T cell repertoires in COVID-19. Study details: PBMCs, B-cell-depleted T cells, or T cells provided the cDNA or gDNA that made up the material.

Clones were sequenced by immunoSEQ multiplex PCR, and TCRdb holds only the in-frame ones, with some missing. Found here are about 180,000 clones, 80% to 90% of them singletons; the top ten hold 3.3%. Specimen: peripheral blood. The TCR comes from a man aged 55 to 70 with acute or convalescent COVID-19.

This CDR3 is CASSPTATNEKLFF. DNA of the CDR3: TGTGCCAGCTCACCAACAGCAACTAATGAAAAACTGTTTTTT. V gene TRBV18 combines with J gene TRBJ1-4; D uncertain. The V and J ends lost 2 bases and 0 bases respectively, with 4 bases between them. The CDR3 has 14 amino acids. Germline CDR1 and CDR2: KGHSH and LQKENI.